This T cell receptor (beta chain) appears in the sequencing data of a study of shared clonotypes between healthy human individuals. At deep level, the assay was performed. The data were produced by immunoSEQ multiplex PCR, yet TCRdb's version contains in-frame clones alone and is incomplete. The data hold over 1.5 million clones, with 95% to 99% observed a single time. This receptor was taken from a man aged 30 to 39 in good health. Sequenced sample: naive CD4+ T cells sorted from blood. Subset described: CD45RA+ positively selected.

As DNA, the CDR3 is TGTGCCAGTGCCTTCGGGGGACTAGCGGGAGATTTTAGGTCCTACAATGAGCAGTTCTTC. It codes for CASAFGGLAGDFRSYNEQFF. V and J are TRBV19 and TRBJ2-1, with TRBD2 matching over 14 bases. The CDR3 runs to 20 residues. Germline lookup yields CDR1 LNHDA and CDR2 SQIVND (reference sequence). Losses at the gene ends were 8 bases for V and 1 base for J; bases not matched to a gene: 16.